Included here is one TCR beta chain sequence, with context. Its matching antigen is unknown. The data are from a study of T cell responses to AZD1222 COVID-19 vaccine. Notes on the study in general: Researchers report vaccine-associated CD4 TCRs spanning spike, with dominance at 160-218 and 743-854. A mostly white British donor set with more females was recruited, and clonal diversity was possibly underestimated.

Clones were read by immunoSEQ multiplex PCR, and TCRdb kept only the in-frame ones, dropping some. This sample yields 94,000 or so clones, of which approximately 87% are seen a single time; 26% belongs to the top ten. V was shortened by 0 bases and J by 2 bases, with 12 bases between the two germline ends. Germline V CDR1 and CDR2: SGHDT, YYEEEE. This CDR3 is built from 15 residues. The source of this sequence is an adult in good health. Material: peripheral blood, obtained on day 0 of AZD1222 vaccination. The J gene is TRBJ2-7, the V gene TRBV5-6; D unclear. CDR3 sequence reads: CASSLDSRAAYEQYF. The CDR3, as DNA: TGTGCCAGCAGCTTGGATTCCCGGGCAGCCTACGAGCAGTACTTC.